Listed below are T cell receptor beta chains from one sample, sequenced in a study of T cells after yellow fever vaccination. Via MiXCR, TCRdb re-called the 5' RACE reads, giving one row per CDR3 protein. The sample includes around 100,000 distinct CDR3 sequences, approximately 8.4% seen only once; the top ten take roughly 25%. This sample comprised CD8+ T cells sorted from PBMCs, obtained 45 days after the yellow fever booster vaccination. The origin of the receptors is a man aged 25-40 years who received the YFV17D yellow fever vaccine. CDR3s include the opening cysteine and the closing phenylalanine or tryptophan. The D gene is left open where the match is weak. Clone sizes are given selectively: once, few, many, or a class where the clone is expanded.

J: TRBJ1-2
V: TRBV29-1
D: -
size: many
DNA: TGCAGCGTGAACAGGGAGTTCAGCTATGGCTACACCTTC
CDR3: CSVNREFSYGYTF

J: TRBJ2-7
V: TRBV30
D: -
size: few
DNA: TGTGCCTGGAGTGTGGTGGACCCCTACGAGCAGTACTTC
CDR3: CAWSVVDPYEQYF

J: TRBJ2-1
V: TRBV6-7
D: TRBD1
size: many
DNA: TGTGCCAGCAGGACCGGGACAGGGATCCTCCATGAGCAGTTCTTC
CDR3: CASRTGTGILHEQFF

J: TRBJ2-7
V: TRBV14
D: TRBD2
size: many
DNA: TGTGCCAGCAGCCACTGGACTAGCGGATCCTACGAGCAGTACTTC
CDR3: CASSHWTSGSYEQYF

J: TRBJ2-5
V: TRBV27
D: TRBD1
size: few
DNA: TGTGCCAGCAGCGACACTCCTCAGGGGGTTGGGCAAGAGACCCAGTACTTC
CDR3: CASSDTPQGVGQETQYF

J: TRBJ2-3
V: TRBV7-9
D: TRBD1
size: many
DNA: TGTGCCAGCAGCTCCGGGACAGTTGGGACAGATACGCAGTATTTT
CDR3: CASSSGTVGTDTQYF

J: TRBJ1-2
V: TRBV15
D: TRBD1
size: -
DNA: TGTGCCACCAGCAGAGATCGGACAGGGAGTTATGGCTACACCTTC
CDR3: CATSRDRTGSYGYTF

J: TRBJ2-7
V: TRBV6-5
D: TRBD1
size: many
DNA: TGTGCCAGCAGTTACCTGGACAGGGACCACGAGCAGTACTTC
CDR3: CASSYLDRDHEQYF

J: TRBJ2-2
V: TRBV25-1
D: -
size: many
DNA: TGTGCCAGCAGTGTAGGTTTGGAGCTGTTTTTT
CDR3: CASSVGLELFF

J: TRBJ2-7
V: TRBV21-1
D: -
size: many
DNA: TGTGCCAGCAAAGCCGACCGTTGGAGGTACGAGCAGTACTTC
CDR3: CASKADRWRYEQYF

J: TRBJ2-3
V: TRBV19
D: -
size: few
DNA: TGTGCCAGTAGTATAAACATCGGCGCAATGGGAGATACGCAGTATTTT
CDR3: CASSINIGAMGDTQYF

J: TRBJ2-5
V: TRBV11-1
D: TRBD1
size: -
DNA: TGTGCCAGCAGTCAAACACCGGGACAGCAAGAGACCCAGTACTTC
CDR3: CASSQTPGQQETQYF

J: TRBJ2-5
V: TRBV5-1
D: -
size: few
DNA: TGCGCCAGCAGCTTCGATTGGGAGACCCAGTACTTC
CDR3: CASSFDWETQYF

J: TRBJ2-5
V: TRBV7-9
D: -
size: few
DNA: TGTGCCAGCACCGATCAATCTCCGTACCAAGAGACCCAGTACTTC
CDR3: CASTDQSPYQETQYF

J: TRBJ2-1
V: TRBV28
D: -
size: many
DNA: TGTGCCGCCGCGAGGCTACACAACAATGAGCAGTTCTTC
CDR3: CAAARLHNNEQFF

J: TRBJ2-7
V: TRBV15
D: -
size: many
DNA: TGTGCCACCAGCAAGGGGTCCAACGAGCAGTACTTC
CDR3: CATSKGSNEQYF

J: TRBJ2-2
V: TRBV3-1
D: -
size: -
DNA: TGTGCCAGCAGCTATCGGCCGGGCCCCTCTCTGGGGTTCACCGGGGAGCTGTTTTTT
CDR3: CASSYRPGPSLGFTGELFF

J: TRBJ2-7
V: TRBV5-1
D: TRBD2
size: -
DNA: TGCGCCAGCAACATCGTTAGCGGGAGTGTCGAGCAGTACTTC
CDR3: CASNIVSGSVEQYF

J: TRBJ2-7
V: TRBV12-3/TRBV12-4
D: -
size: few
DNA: TGTGCCAGCAGCCGACCCTCTTACTACGAGCAGTACTTC
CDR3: CASSRPSYYEQYF

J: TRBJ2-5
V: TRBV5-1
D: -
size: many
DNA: TGCGCCAGCAGCTTGACAGCCGCCCAAGAGACCCAGTACTTC
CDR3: CASSLTAAQETQYF

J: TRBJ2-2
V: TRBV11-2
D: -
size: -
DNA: TGTGCCAGCAGCCGTCTGAGGCCCGGGGAGCTGTTTTTT
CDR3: CASSRLRPGELFF

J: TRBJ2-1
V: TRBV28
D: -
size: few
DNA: TGTGCCAGCAGTAGAAGGGGTGTGCCGGACGCTACCGCGGATGAGCAGTTCTTC
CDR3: CASSRRGVPDATADEQFF

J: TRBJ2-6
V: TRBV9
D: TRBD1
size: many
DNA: TGTGCCAGCAGCGTCACAGGGGGCTCTGGGGCCAACGTCCTGACTTTC
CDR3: CASSVTGGSGANVLTF

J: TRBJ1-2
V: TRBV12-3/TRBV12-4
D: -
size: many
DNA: TGTGCCAGCAGTTTCACGGGGGTGGGCTATGGCTACACCTTC
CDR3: CASSFTGVGYGYTF

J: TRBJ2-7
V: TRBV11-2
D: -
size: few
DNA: TGTGCCAGCAGCTCCGAGACCTACGAGCAGTACTTC
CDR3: CASSSETYEQYF

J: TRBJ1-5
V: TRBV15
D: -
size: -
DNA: TGTGCCACGCTAGACCCGTCAGCGGGTAGCAATCAGCCCCAGCATTTT
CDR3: CATLDPSAGSNQPQHF

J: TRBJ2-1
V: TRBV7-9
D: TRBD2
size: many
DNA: TGTGCCAGCAGCCCTCGGACTAGCGAGAACCATGAGCAGTTCTTC
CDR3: CASSPRTSENHEQFF

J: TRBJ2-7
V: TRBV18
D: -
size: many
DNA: TGTGCCAGCTCACCGACTGCTGCCTACGAGCAGTACTTC
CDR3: CASSPTAAYEQYF

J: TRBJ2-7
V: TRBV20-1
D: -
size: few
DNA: TGCAGTGCTACCCGGATCGAGCAGTACTTC
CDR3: CSATRIEQYF

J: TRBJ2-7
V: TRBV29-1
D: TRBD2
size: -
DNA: TGCAGCATCCGGACTAGCGATGGCTACGAGCAGTACTTC
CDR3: CSIRTSDGYEQYF

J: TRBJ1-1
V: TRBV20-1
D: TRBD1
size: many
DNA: TGCAGTGCGGGCCCACAGGGGACGGTGGAAGCTTTCTTT
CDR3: CSAGPQGTVEAFF

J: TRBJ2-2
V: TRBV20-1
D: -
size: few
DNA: TGCAGTGCTCCAGGGATTACAGGGACCGGGGAGCTGTTTTTT
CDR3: CSAPGITGTGELFF

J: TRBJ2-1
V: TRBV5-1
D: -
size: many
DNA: TGCGCCAGCAGCTTGGGCCCCTGGGATGAGCAGTTCTTC
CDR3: CASSLGPWDEQFF

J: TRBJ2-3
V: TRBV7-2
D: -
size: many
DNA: TGTGCCAGCAGCAACTGGGGTAGCACAGATACGCAGTATTTT
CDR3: CASSNWGSTDTQYF

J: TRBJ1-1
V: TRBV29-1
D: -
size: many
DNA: TGCAGCGTTGTAGAGGGCCAGAGCGAAGCTTTCTTT
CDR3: CSVVEGQSEAFF

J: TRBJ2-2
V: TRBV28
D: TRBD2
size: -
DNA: TGTGCCAGCAGTGCCTCGGGAGGAACCGGGGAGCTGTTTTTT
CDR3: CASSASGGTGELFF

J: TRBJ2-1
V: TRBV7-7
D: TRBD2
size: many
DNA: TGTGCCAGCAGCTTTCTAATTGTCGGAACTAGCGGGAGGGATTCCTCCTACAATGAGCAGTTCTTC
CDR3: CASSFLIVGTSGRDSSYNEQFF

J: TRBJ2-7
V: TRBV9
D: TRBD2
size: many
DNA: TGTGCCAGCAGCGGCCGGGACTATGACGACTACGAGCAGTACTTC
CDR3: CASSGRDYDDYEQYF

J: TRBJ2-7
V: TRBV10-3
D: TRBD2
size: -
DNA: TGTGCCATCATAGCAGCGGGAGGGTACGAGCAGTACTTC
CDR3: CAIIAAGGYEQYF

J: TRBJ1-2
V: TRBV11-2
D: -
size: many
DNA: TGTGCCAGCAGCCTCGGACAGAACTATGGCTACACCTTC
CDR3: CASSLGQNYGYTF

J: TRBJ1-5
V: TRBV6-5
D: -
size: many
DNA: TGTGCCAGCAGTTACTCAGGGGATAGCAATCAGCCCCAGCATTTT
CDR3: CASSYSGDSNQPQHF

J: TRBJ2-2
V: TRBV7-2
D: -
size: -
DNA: TGTGCCAGCAGCTTATACTTCGTTGAGGCCATGCTCGGTACATTTGCGTCCGGGGAGCTGTTTTTT
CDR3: CASSLYFVEAMLGTFASGELFF

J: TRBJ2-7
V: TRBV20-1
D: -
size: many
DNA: TGCAGTGCTAGAGATCCCCTTGACGGGACGGCCTACGAGCAGTACTTC
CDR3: CSARDPLDGTAYEQYF

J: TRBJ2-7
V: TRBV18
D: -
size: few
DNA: TGTGCCAGCTCACCAAATTTCAATGCCTACGAGCAGTACTTC
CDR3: CASSPNFNAYEQYF

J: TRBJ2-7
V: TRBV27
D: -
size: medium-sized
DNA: TGTGCCAGCAGTCACGGCCCATCCTACGAGCAGTACTTC
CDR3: CASSHGPSYEQYF

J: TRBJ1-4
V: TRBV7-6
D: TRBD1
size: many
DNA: TGTGCCAGCACCGCCACGGGACAGCATAATGAAAAACTGTTTTTT
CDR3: CASTATGQHNEKLFF

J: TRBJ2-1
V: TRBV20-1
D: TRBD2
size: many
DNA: TGCAGTGCGGGCGGGAGCCGGGAGGACAATGAGCAGTTCTTC
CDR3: CSAGGSREDNEQFF

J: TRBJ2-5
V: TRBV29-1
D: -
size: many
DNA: TGCAGCGTTGAAGGTGCTAAAGAGACCCAGTACTTC
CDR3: CSVEGAKETQYF

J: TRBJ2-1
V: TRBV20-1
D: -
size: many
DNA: TGCAGTGCCGAGGAGTCCGACCTCAATGAGCAGTTCTTC
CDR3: CSAEESDLNEQFF

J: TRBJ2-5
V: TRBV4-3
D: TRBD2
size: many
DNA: TGCGCCAGCAGCCATGAACCGGGACTAGCGGGAGAGACCCAGTACTTC
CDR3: CASSHEPGLAGETQYF

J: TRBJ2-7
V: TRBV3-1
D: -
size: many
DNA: TGTGCCAGCAGCCCCCCCTCGCTGGACTACGAGCAGTACTTC
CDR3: CASSPPSLDYEQYF

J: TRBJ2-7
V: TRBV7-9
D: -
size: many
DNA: TGTGCCAGCAGCGAAGGTAACGAGCAGTACTTC
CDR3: CASSEGNEQYF

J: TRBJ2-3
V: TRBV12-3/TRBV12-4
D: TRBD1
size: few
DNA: TGTGCCAGCGGAACCCGGACAGGGGGTGGAGATACGCAGTATTTT
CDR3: CASGTRTGGGDTQYF

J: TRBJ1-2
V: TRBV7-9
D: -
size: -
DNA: TGTGCCAGCAGCAAAGCACCAGGCGGCTACACCTTC
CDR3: CASSKAPGGYTF

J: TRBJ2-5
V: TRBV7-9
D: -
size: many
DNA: TGTGCCAGCAGCTACGGACGGATCGACCAAGAGACCCAGTACTTC
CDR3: CASSYGRIDQETQYF

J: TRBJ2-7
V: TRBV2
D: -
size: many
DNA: TGTGCCAGCACACCGAGCTCCTACGAGCAGTACTTC
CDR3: CASTPSSYEQYF

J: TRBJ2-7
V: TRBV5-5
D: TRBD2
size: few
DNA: TGTGCCAGCAGCTTTCTAGCGGGAGTGGCCGAGCAGTACTTC
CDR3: CASSFLAGVAEQYF

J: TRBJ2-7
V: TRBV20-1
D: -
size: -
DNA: TGCAGTGCTAGTCCGTTGGTGGGAAGCTCCTACGAGCAGTACTTC
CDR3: CSASPLVGSSYEQYF

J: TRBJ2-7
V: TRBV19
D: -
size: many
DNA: TGTGCCAGTAGTCCGGGGCGAGGTTCCTACGAGCAGTACTTC
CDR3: CASSPGRGSYEQYF

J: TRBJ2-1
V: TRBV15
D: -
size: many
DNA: TGTGCCACCATAGGCGGCAATGAGCAGTTCTTC
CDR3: CATIGGNEQFF